This T cell receptor (beta chain) was found in a study of technical replicates of blood from several donors. Clones were read by immunoSEQ multiplex PCR, and TCRdb kept only the in-frame ones, dropping some. Of some 85,000 clones listed, roughly 96% are singletons. CDR1 is SGHRS, CDR2 YFSETQ, per germline. This CDR3 has 15 amino acids. The V gene end was trimmed by 4 bases and the J gene end by 2 bases; junction bases not matched to a gene: 6. This sequence joins TRBV5-1 and TRBJ1-5; 7 nucleotides match TRBD1. This sequence was found in a human donor in good health. Input material: T cells isolated from PBMCs. The CDR3 sequence is CASSPGGEGNQPQHF. Written as DNA, the CDR3 is TGCGCCAGCAGCCCAGGGGGAGAGGGCAATCAGCCCCAGCATTTT.